One sample yielded the 8 T cell receptor beta chains listed below, sequenced in a study of shared clonotypes between healthy human individuals. The method was immunoSEQ multiplex PCR; TCRdb's version includes in-frame clones alone and lacks a portion of them. The table has fewer than 1.4 million clones, around 82% seen once; the top ten hold 0.55% to 0.7%. Source material: memory CD4+ T cells from PBMCs. Subset given: CD45RA-negative fraction. The receptor source for this set is a man aged 18 to 30 in good health. Some clones in this sample may be carry-over from other donors' samples.

The V and J genes are TRBV6-4 and TRBJ1-3; D not resolved. The germline gives CDR1 MRHNA, CDR2 SNTAGT. The V end was cut by 4 bases, the J end by 0 bases, with 7 bases between. There are 14 residues in the CDR3. CDR3 DNA sequence: TGTGCCAGCAGTGGGCCATACTCTGGAAACACCATATATTTT. This gives the protein CASSGPYSGNTIYF.

The V gene is TRBV30, the J gene TRBJ1-4; 10 bases fit TRBD1. The CDR3 runs 19 residues. Germline lookup yields CDR1 GTSNPN and CDR2 SVGIG (reference sequence). V trimming: 0 bases; J trimming: 2 bases; junction bases outside the gene matches: 12. This CDR3 is CAWSVNVVTGGATNEKLFF. CDR3 sequence (DNA): TGTGCCTGGAGTGTTAATGTGGTGACAGGGGGCGCGACTAATGAAAAACTGTTTTTT.

This clone was counted at least ten times. J is TRBJ2-3 and V is TRBV4-3, with 7 bases matching TRBD1. The CDR3 loop spans 13 amino acids. The germline V gene encodes CDR1 LGHNA and CDR2 YSLEER. V was clipped by 8 bases and J by 3 bases; unmatched bases: 5. CDR3 nucleotides: TGCGCCAGCGGATTACAGGGGACAGATACGCAGTATTTT. Residues: CASGLQGTDTQYF.

The chain has TRBV2 and TRBJ2-1; D gene uncertain. This CDR3 is built from 14 residues. CDR1 is SNHLY and CDR2 is FYNNEI in the germline V gene. Trimming took off 4 bases at V and 5 bases at J, with 12 bases between the two ends. The CDR3 coding sequence is TGTGCCAGCAGTGTATACGGCGGACACAATGAGCAGTTCTTC. It codes for CASSVYGGHNEQFF.

The J gene is TRBJ2-1, the V gene TRBV5-1, with 8 positions matching TRBD2. CDR1 is SGHRS and CDR2 is YFSETQ in the germline V gene. This CDR3 contains 16 residues. Trimming cost V 4 bases and J 7 bases; bases outside gene matches: 13. CDR3 amino acids: CASSIAGTRGRNEQFF. The CDR3 DNA sequence: TGCGCCAGCAGCATTGCCGGGACGCGCGGGAGGAATGAGCAGTTCTTC.

This chain connects TRBV6-5 to TRBJ1-1; D remains unclear. This CDR3 is 15 amino acids long. From germline, CDR1 is MNHEY and CDR2 SVGAGI. Between the trimmed V and J ends, which lost 4 bases and 0 bases, there was a span of 12 bases. The CDR3 region has the DNA TGTGCCAGCAGTTCCGACCGGGAGCTGAACACTGAAGCTTTCTTT. Residues: CASSSDRELNTEAFF.

CDR3 sequence (DNA): TGTGCCAGCAGCCAAGATAAGGGCGGCGAGCAGTTCTTC. Its translation: CASSQDKGGEQFF. The chain links TRBV14 to TRBJ2-1; D call uncertain. Deletions cut 0 bases from V and 10 bases from J, with 10 bases between. The CDR3 runs 13 residues. Germline V CDR1 and CDR2: SGHDN, FVKESK.

This clone appeared a few times. CDR3 coding DNA: TGCGCCAGCAGCTTGGGTTTGGGTGGGGAGACCCAGTACTTC. Translating it yields CASSLGLGGETQYF. This sequence joins TRBV5-1 and TRBJ2-5; D call uncertain. From germline, CDR1 is SGHRS and CDR2 YFSETQ. V dropped 0 bases and J dropped 5 bases, with 11 bases sitting between them. The CDR3 is made up of 14 amino acids.